This entry concerns a single T cell receptor beta chain. What it recognizes is unknown. This sample is drawn from a study of T cell responses to AZD1222 COVID-19 vaccine. Study-wide findings and caveats: CD4 TCRs linked to vaccination spanned spike, dominating at 160-218 and 743-854. Most donors were white British, females outnumbered males, and clonal diversity was possibly underestimated. Only a handful of AZD1222 recipients, six or seven in all, had baseline seropositivity.

TCRdb's copy holds only in-frame clones and misses some; the assay was immunoSEQ multiplex PCR. The data show about 88,000 clones, over 75% seen once. Germline V gene lookup returns CDR1 GTSNPN and CDR2 SVGIG (reference sequence). V shed 4 bases and J shed 2 bases, with 11 bases lying between them. The CDR3 runs to 13 residues. Sequenced material: peripheral blood, taken 28 days after the second AZD1222 dose. The V gene is TRBV30, the J gene TRBJ1-1; D unresolved. The sequence came from an adult who received the AZD1222 COVID-19 vaccine. This CDR3 is CAWNRASNTEAFF. CDR3 bases: TGTGCCTGGAATCGGGCAAGTAACACTGAAGCTTTCTTT.